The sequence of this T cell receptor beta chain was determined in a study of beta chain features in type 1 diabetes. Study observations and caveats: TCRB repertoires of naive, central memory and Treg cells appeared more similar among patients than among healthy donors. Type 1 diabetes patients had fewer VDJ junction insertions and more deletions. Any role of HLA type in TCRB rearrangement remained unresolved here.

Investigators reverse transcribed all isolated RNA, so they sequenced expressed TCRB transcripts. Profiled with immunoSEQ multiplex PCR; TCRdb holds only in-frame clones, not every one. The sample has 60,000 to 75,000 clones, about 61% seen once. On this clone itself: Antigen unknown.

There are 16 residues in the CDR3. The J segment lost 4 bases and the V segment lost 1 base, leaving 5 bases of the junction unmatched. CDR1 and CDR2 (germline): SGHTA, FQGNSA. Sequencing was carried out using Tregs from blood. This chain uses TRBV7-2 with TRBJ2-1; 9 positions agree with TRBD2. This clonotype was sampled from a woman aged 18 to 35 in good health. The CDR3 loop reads CASSLVAGVRYNEQFF. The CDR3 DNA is TGTGCCAGCAGCTTAGTAGCGGGAGTCAGGTACAATGAGCAGTTCTTC.